Listed here are 21 T cell receptor beta chains from one sample, sequenced in a study of metastatic and nonmetastatic thyroid tumors. MiXCR reprocessed the PCR reads for TCRdb. The repertoire holds 22,000 or so clones, with approximately 11% as singletons. Patients underwent thyroid surgery, and none had received any treatment before it. Specimen: blood. These receptors were taken from a female donor with papillary thyroid cancer or a benign thyroid nodule (not recorded which). Some clones in this sample may be carry-over from other donors' samples.

This clone is deemed medium-sized (0.01 to 0.1%). The V gene is TRBV28, the J gene TRBJ2-1; D is undetermined. Trimming stripped 8 bases from V and 6 bases from J, with 11 bases between. CDR3 length equals 12 residues. Germline V gene sequence: CDR1 MDHEN, CDR2 SYDVKM. Here the CDR3 reads CASGLIRNEQFF. CDR3 DNA: TGTGCCAGCGGCCTCATACGCAATGAGCAGTTCTTC.

This clone was picked up many times. V gene TRBV2 combines with J gene TRBJ1-1; the D gene is possibly TRBD1 (6 bases). Trimming shortened V by 9 bases and J by 0 bases, and 11 bases separated the two germline ends. Germline V gene lookup returns CDR1 SNHLY and CDR2 FYNNEI. There are 13 residues in the CDR3. The CDR3 nucleotides read TGTGCCAGTTACAGGGTTATGAACACTGAAGCTTTCTTT. It is translated as CASYRVMNTEAFF.

This clone was seen many times. The V and J genes are TRBV18 and TRBJ2-2; maybe TRBD2 (6 bases). V lost 7 bases and J 0 bases, leaving 15 bases between the germline ends. CDR3 length equals 16 residues. Germline CDR1 and CDR2: KGHSH and LQKENI. CDR3 nucleotides: TGTGCCAGCTTCCAGAGCTGGGGGGCGAACACCGGGGAGCTGTTTTTT. Translated: CASFQSWGANTGELFF.

This clone was observed at least ten times. The rearrangement uses TRBV27 and TRBJ2-4; TRBD2 agrees at 7 bases. Germline CDR1 MNHEY, CDR2 SMNVEV (reference sequence). The CDR3 covers 14 residues. The ends lost 2 bases at V and 12 bases at J; junction bases unmatched: 10. The CDR3 DNA follows: TGTGCCAGCAGTTTAACCGGGAGGCCTGGTGGTCAGTACTTC. Translated: CASSLTGRPGGQYF.

This clone appeared many times. V usage is TRBV14 and J usage is TRBJ2-5; D unresolved. Germline loops: CDR1 SGHDN, CDR2 FVKESK. CDR3 size: 14 residues. V was shortened by 1 base and J by 5 bases, with 11 bases between the two germline ends. Here the CDR3 reads CASSQVLERETQYF. In nucleotides, the CDR3 is TGTGCCAGCAGCCAAGTGCTAGAGCGTGAGACCCAGTACTTC.

In its sample, this clone was seen many times. The chain couples TRBV18 to TRBJ2-2; TRBD1 agrees at 8 bases. CDR3 length: 14 residues. After removal of 2 bases from V and 4 bases from J, the junction contained 0 bases not matched to a gene. Germline assignment: CDR1 KGHSH and CDR2 LQKENI. As DNA, the CDR3 is TGTGCCAGCTCACCAACAGGGGGCACCGGGGAGCTGTTTTTT. Translating gives CASSPTGGTGELFF.

This clone occurred many times. This rearrangement joins TRBV5-1 to TRBJ2-7; perhaps D is TRBD1 or TRBD2 (5 bases each). Trimming stripped 5 bases from V and 0 bases from J, with 15 bases between. CDR1 SGHRS and CDR2 YFSETQ come from the germline V gene. This CDR3 spans 15 amino acids. CDR3 coding DNA: TGCGCCAGCAGTCCCATGAGGGGCCCCTCCTACGAGCAGTACTTC. It translates to CASSPMRGPSYEQYF.

The table lists this clone with many counts. V gene TRBV9 combines with J gene TRBJ2-7; TRBD2 matches at 8 bases. Looked up from germline, CDR1 is SGDLS and CDR2 is YYNGEE. The CDR3 runs 15 residues. After removal of 4 bases from V and 2 bases from J, the junction contained 8 bases not matched to a gene. CDR3 bases: TGTGCCAGCAGCCCCAGCACTAGCGGCGCCTACGAGCAGTACTTC. Translating it yields CASSPSTSGAYEQYF.

This clone was observed at least ten times. This chain uses TRBV6-1 with TRBJ1-5, with a weak D call TRBD1 (6 bases). This CDR3 is 16 amino acids long. V was clipped by 0 bases and J by 2 bases, with 11 bases between them. In germline, CDR1 is MNHNS, CDR2 SASEGT. The CDR3 loop is CASSEAWGARNQPQHF. In DNA form, the CDR3 reads TGTGCCAGCAGTGAAGCGTGGGGGGCGCGCAATCAGCCCCAGCATTTT.

Notes on this clone: A read error is possible here, since a much larger clone lies one base away. The J gene is TRBJ2-7, the V gene TRBV11-2; no reliable D call. CDR1 and CDR2 from the germline V gene are SGHAT and FQNNGV. The CDR3 contains 13 residues. As DNA, the CDR3 is TGTGCCAGCAGCACCCTGGGCGTGTACGAGCAGTGCTTC. This gives the protein CASSTLGVYEQCF.

The rearrangement links TRBV9 to TRBJ2-1, with D possibly matching TRBD1 (7 bases). CDR3 size: 15 residues. Trimming took 3 bases from V and 5 from J, leaving 15 bases between them. The germline V gene encodes CDR1 SGDLS and CDR2 YYNGEE. The DNA of the CDR3 is TGTGCCAGCAGCGGAGGAGGGGGCGCGAACAATGAGCAGTTCTTC. Translated, it gives CASSGGGGANNEQFF.

This clone was picked up many times. The rearrangement uses TRBV5-1 and TRBJ2-5; TRBD2 matches 8 bases. From germline, CDR1 is SGHRS and CDR2 YFSETQ. The trim removed 5 bases at V and 3 bases at J, leaving 15 bases unmatched. The CDR3 runs to 17 residues. CDR3 bases: TGCGCCAGCAGTGCCGTAGGGGCGGGAGCGGGGGAAGAGACCCAGTACTTC. The encoded protein is CASSAVGAGAGEETQYF.

The chain links TRBV12-3 or TRBV12-4 to TRBJ2-1; D is ambiguous. The CDR3 length is 12 residues. Trimming shortened V by 3 bases and J by 10 bases, and 10 bases separated the two germline ends. This CDR3 is CASSFRLGEQFF. In DNA, the CDR3 is TGTGCCAGCAGTTTCCGCTTGGGGGAGCAGTTCTTC.

This clone was seen many times. V is TRBV20-1 and J is TRBJ2-7, with 9 bases aligning to TRBD1. Trimming at V came to 6 bases and at J to 3 bases, leaving 12 bases not matched to a gene. The CDR3 runs 15 residues. CDR1 and CDR2 (germline): DFQATT, SNEGSKA (reference sequence). In nucleotides, the CDR3 is TGCAGTGCACCGAGGGTGGGGACAGGGCGCTACGAGCAGTACTTC. It encodes CSAPRVGTGRYEQYF.

This clone was recorded at least ten times. The chain is built from TRBV5-8 and TRBJ2-1, with D hard to call. The CDR3 is made up of 13 amino acids. Trimming took off 5 bases at V and 8 bases at J, with 14 bases between the two ends. Germline lookup yields CDR1 SGHTS and CDR2 YDEGEE. In nucleotides, the CDR3 is TGTGCCAGCAGGCGGATGGGGTACGATGAGCAGTTCTTC. This encodes CASRRMGYDEQFF.

This clone has a handful of counts. A junction end diverges from the germline sequence, so it may reflect a read error. The chain is built from TRBV28 and TRBJ1-4; D not certain. This CDR3 is 14 amino acids long. Per the germline V gene, CDR1 is MDHEN and CDR2 is SYDVKM. The CDR3 coding sequence is TGTGCCAGCAGTTTCCGACAAGTTAATGAAGAACTGTTTTTT. Translated, it gives CASSFRQVNEELFF.

This clone occurred a few times. A much larger clone is a single base away; this may be a read error. Since the CDR3 does not end with the conserved phenylalanine or tryptophan, this likely comes from a read error. The chain couples TRBV19 to TRBJ1-4; D is possibly TRBD1 (6 bases). The CDR3 is 15 amino acids. The germline V gene has CDR1 LNHDA and CDR2 SQIVND (reference sequence). Trimming pared 4 bases from V and 5 bases from J, leaving 14 bases between. The CDR3 protein is CASSRRQAQNEKLFL. As DNA, the CDR3 is TGTGCCAGTAGTAGGCGACAGGCCCAGAATGAAAAACTGTTTTTA.

This clone turned up a few times. Just one base apart from a much larger clone, this may be a read error. The same CDR3 can be traced to other DNA sequences in this sample. The rearrangement uses TRBV7-2 and TRBJ2-5; the D is unclear. Trimming removed 3 bases at V and 2 bases at J, with 10 bases between. The CDR3 consists of 14 residues. Germline lookup yields CDR1 SGHTA and CDR2 FQGNSA. In DNA form, the CDR3 reads TGTGCCAGCAGCTTTTCAGCTGCACAAGAGACCCAGTACTTC. It specifies CASSFSAAQETQYF.

This clone was counted at least ten times. This rearrangement joins TRBV6-1 to TRBJ2-3, with TRBD2 matching 7 bases. CDR1 and CDR2 from the germline V gene are MNHNS and SASEGT. This CDR3 comprises 14 residues. J gave up 4 bases and V 4 bases, and 5 bases lay outside the gene matches. The CDR3 loop is CASSGGGVPDTQYF. The CDR3, as DNA: TGTGCCAGCAGTGGGGGAGGGGTTCCAGATACGCAGTATTTT.

This clone was counted ten times or more. A much larger clone lies a single base off, so this may be a read error. Other DNA variants within this sample encode the same CDR3. V is TRBV27 and J is TRBJ2-5; perhaps TRBD2 as D (6 bases). Germline V gives CDR1 MNHEY, CDR2 SMNVEV (reference sequence). The CDR3 runs 14 residues. CDR3 coding DNA: TGTGCTAGCAGTACTCCGGTTGCGGGGGAGACCCAGTACTTC. It encodes CASSTPVAGETQYF.

This clone showed up many times. The rearrangement uses TRBV19 and TRBJ2-2, with TRBD2 identical over 7 bases. CDR1 is LNHDA, CDR2 SQIVND, per germline (reference sequence). This CDR3 comprises 14 residues. V shed 3 bases and J 7 bases; nucleotides not matched to a gene: 5. In DNA form, the CDR3 reads TGTGCCAGTAGTATTGAGCGGGATAACGGGGAGCTGTTTTTT. This gives the protein CASSIERDNGELFF.